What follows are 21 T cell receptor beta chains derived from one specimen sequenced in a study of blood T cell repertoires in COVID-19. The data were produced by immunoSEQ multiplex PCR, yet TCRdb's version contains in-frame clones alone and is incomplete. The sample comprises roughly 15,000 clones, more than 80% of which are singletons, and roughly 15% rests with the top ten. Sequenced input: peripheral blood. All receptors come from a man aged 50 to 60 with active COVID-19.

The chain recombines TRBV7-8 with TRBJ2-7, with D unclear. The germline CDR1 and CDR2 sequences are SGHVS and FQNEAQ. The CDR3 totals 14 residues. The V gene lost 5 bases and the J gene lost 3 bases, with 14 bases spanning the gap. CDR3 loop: CASSPLGPGYEQYF. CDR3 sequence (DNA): TGTGCCAGCAGCCCGTTGGGCCCTGGCTACGAGCAGTACTTC.

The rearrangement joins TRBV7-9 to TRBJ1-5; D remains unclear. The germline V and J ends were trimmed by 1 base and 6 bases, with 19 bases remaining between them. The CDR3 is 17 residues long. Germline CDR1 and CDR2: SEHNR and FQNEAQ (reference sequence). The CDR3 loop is CASSLGAASPGIQPQHF. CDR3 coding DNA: TGTGCCAGCAGCTTAGGGGCGGCCTCCCCGGGGATTCAGCCCCAGCATTTT.

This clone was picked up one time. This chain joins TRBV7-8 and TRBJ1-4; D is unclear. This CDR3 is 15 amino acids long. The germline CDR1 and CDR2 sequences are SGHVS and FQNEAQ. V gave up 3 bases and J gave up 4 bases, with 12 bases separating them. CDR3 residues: CASSLAGQSNEKLFF. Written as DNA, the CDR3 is TGTGCCAGCAGCTTGGCGGGCCAGAGTAATGAAAAACTGTTTTTT.

The CDR3 coding sequence is TGTGCCAGCAGCCCCGGACTAGCTCAAGAGACCCAGTACTTC. The encoded protein is CASSPGLAQETQYF. The chain carries TRBV5-4 and TRBJ2-5; 8 positions agree with TRBD2. The CDR3 totals 14 residues. Trimming at V came to 4 bases and at J to 2 bases, leaving 4 bases not matched to a gene. Germline CDR1 and CDR2: SGHNT and YYREEE (reference sequence). Variable domain in full (rest from reference TRBV5-4 and TRBJ2-5): ETGVTQSPTHLIKTRGQQVTLRCSSQSGHNTVSWYQQALGQGPQFIFQYYREEENGRGNFPPRFSGLQFPNYSSELNVNALELDDSALYLCASSPGLAQETQYFGPGTRLLVL.

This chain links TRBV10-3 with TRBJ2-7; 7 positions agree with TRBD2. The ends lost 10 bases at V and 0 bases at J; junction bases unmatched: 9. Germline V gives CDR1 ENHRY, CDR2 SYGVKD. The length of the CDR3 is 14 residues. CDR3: CATSSGPSSYEQYF. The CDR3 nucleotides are TGTGCCACCTCTAGCGGACCTAGCTCCTACGAGCAGTACTTC.

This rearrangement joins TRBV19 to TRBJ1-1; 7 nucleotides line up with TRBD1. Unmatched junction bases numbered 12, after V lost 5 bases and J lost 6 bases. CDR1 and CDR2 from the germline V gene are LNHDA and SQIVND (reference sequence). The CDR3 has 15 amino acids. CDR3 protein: CASSRDSLRGAEAFF. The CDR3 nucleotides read TGTGCCAGTAGTCGGGACAGTCTAAGGGGGGCTGAAGCTTTCTTT.

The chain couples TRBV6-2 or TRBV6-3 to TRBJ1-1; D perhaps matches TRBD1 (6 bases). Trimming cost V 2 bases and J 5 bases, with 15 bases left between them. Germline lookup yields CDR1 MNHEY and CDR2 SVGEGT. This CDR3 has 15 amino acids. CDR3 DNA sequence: TGTGCCAGCAGTTACGGGCGGCAGGGGACAACTGAAGCTTTCTTT. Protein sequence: CASSYGRQGTTEAFF.

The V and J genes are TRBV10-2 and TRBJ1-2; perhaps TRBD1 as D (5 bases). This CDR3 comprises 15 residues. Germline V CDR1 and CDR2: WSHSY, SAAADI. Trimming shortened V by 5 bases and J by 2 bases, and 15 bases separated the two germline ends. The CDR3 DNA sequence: TGCGCCAGCAGTCTCCAGGCCAAGGGGAACTATGGCTACACCTTC. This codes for CASSLQAKGNYGYTF.

The CDR3 protein is CASSQGYEGYGTQYF. The CDR3 DNA reads TGCGCCAGCAGCCAAGGGTATGAGGGCTACGGGACCCAGTACTTC. The J gene is TRBJ2-5, the V gene TRBV4-1; D possibly corresponds to TRBD2 (5 bases). The V gene's germline CDR1 is MGHRA and CDR2 YSYEKL. Trimming removed 1 base at V and 7 bases at J, with 16 bases between. This CDR3 has 15 amino acids.

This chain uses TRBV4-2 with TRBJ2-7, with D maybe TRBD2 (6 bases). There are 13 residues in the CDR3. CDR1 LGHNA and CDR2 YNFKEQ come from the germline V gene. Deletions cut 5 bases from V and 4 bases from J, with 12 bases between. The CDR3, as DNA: TGTGCCAGCAGCAGAGGGACTTCGTACGAGCAGTACTTC. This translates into CASSRGTSYEQYF.

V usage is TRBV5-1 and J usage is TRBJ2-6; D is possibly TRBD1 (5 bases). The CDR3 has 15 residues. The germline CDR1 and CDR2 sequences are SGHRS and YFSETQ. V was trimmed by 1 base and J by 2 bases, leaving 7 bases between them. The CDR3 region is CASSLSRAGANVLTF. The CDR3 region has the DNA TGCGCCAGCAGCTTGAGCAGGGCTGGGGCCAACGTCCTGACTTTC.

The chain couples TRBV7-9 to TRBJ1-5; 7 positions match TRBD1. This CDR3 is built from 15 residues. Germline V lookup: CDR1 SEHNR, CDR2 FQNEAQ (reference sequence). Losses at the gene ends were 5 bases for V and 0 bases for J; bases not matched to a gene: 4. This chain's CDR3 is CASSMTGNSNQPQHF. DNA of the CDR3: TGTGCCAGCAGCATGACAGGGAATAGCAATCAGCCCCAGCATTTT. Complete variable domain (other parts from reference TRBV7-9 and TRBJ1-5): DTGVSQNPRHKITKRGQNVTFRCDPISEHNRLYWYRQTLGQGPEFLTYFQNEAQLEKSRLLSDRFSAERPKGSFSTLEIQRTEQGDSAMYLCASSMTGNSNQPQHFGDGTRLSIL.

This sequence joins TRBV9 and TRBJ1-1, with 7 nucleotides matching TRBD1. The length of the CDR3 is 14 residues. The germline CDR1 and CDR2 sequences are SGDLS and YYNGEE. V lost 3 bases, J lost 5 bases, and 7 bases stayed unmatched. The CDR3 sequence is CASSAFTGDTEAFF. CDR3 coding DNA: TGTGCCAGCAGCGCATTCACAGGGGATACTGAAGCTTTCTTT.

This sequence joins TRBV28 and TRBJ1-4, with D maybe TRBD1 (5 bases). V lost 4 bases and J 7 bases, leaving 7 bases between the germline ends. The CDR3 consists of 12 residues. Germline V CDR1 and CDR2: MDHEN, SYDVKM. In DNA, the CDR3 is TGTGCCAGCAGTTACGGGGGTGAAAAACTGTTTTTT. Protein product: CASSYGGEKLFF.

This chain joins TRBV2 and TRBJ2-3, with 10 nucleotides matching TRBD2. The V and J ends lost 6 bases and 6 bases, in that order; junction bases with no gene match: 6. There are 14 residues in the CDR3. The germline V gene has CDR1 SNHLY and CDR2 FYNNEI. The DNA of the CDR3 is TGTGCCAGCAGACAGCTAGCGGGAGTGGATACGCAGTATTTT. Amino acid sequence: CASRQLAGVDTQYF.

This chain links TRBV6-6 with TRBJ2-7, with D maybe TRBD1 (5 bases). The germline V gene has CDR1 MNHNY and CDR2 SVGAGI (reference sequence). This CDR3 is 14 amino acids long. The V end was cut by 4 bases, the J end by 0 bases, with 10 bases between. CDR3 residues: CASSSPGFSYEQYF. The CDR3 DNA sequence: TGTGCCAGCAGTTCCCCAGGGTTCTCCTACGAGCAGTACTTC.

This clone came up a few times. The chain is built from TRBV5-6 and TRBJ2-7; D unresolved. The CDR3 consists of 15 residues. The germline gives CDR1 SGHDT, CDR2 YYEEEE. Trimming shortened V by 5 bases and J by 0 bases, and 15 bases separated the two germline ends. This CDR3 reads CASSGGWASSYEQYF. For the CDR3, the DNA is TGTGCCAGCAGTGGTGGCTGGGCCAGCTCCTACGAGCAGTACTTC. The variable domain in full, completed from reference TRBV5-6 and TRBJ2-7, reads DAGVTQSPTHLIKTRGQQVTLRCSPKSGHDTVSWYQQALGQGPQFIFQYYEEEERQRGNFPDRFSGHQFPNYSSELNVNALLLGDSALYLCASSGGWASSYEQYFGPGTRLTVT.

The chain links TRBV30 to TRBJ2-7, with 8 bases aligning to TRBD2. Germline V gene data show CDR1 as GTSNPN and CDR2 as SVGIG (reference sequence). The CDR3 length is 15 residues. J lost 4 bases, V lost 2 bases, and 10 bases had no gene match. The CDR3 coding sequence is TGTGCCTGGAGTCCACAGCGGGAGTTTGCGTACGAGCAGTACTTC. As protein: CAWSPQREFAYEQYF.

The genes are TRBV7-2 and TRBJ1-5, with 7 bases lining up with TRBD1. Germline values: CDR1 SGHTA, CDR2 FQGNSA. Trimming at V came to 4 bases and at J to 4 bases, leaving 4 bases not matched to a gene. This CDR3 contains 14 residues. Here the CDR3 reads CASSSTGVNQPQHF. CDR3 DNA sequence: TGTGCCAGCAGCTCCACAGGGGTGAATCAGCCCCAGCATTTT.

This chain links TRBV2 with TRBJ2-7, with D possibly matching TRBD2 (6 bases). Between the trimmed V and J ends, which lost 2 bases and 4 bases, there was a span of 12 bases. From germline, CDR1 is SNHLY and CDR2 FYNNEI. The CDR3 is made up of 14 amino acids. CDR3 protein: CASSEWGVAYEQYF. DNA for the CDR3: TGTGCCAGCAGTGAATGGGGGGTAGCGTACGAGCAGTACTTC.

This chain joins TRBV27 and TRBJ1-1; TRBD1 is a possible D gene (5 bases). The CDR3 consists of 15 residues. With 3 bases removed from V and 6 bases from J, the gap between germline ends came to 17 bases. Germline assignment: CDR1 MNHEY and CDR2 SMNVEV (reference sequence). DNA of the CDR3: TGTGCCAGCAGTTTGGTCCCCCAGGGACTGGCTGAAGCTTTCTTT. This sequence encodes CASSLVPQGLAEAFF.